This T cell receptor (beta chain) was sequenced in a study of blood T cell repertoires in COVID-19. Study summary: COVID-19 samples, acute and convalescent, were from the United States, Italy and Spain. PBMCs, B-cell-depleted T cells, or T cells were the source of the cDNA or gDNA that made up the material.

Authors' analysis steps: Quantification of nucleated cells was approximated via reference gene primer amplification. The table came from immunoSEQ multiplex PCR; TCRdb's copy has only in-frame clones and leaves some out. V and J calls and clone size are those listed in that table; D and trimming were worked out from the DNA. The sample lists roughly 240,000 clones; 75% to 85% were seen once. The CDR3 has 15 amino acids. Germline CDR1 is SGDLS and CDR2 is YYNGEE. Trimming cost V 2 bases and J 6 bases; bases outside gene matches: 6. The receptor comes from a middle-aged man who had recovered from COVID-19. V and J are TRBV9 and TRBJ2-7; TRBD1 matches at 12 bases. The sequencing sample was made of peripheral blood. The CDR3 spells CASSVDGTGGREQYF. CDR3 DNA sequence: TGTGCCAGCAGCGTCGACGGGACAGGGGGCCGCGAGCAGTACTTC.